A selection of T cell receptor beta chains follows, all from one sample in a study of PD-L1 blockade in urothelial cancer. Sequenced by immunoSEQ multiplex PCR; TCRdb stores in-frame clones only, minus some. Of around 30,000 clones detected, over 60% appear once; the ten largest clones hold 3% to 4%. The source was PBMCs, collected around atezolizumab (anti-PD-L1) treatment. These receptor sequences come from a man in his 70s with urothelial cancer. The CDR3 runs from the conserved cysteine through the conserved F or W. The D gene is left open where the match is weak. The listing skips clone size in some rows; elsewhere it reads once, few, many or a size class.

j_call | d_call | clone_size | v_call | cdr3_nt | cdr3_aa
TRBJ2-5 | TRBD2 | - | TRBV9 | TGTGCCAGCAGCGTAGCTTCGAAGCGGGGGGTACGGGAGACCCAGTACTTC | CASSVASKRGVRETQYF
TRBJ2-1 | TRBD2 | - | TRBV19 | TGTGCCAGTAGTACCGGGACTAGCGTAGGTAATGAGCAGTTCTTC | CASSTGTSVGNEQFF
TRBJ2-1 | - | - | TRBV30 | TGTGCCTGGAGTGTTAGGGAGGACCACTACAATGAGCAGTTCTTC | CAWSVREDHYNEQFF
TRBJ2-7 | TRBD2 | - | TRBV4-1 | TGCGCCAGCAGCCAACTAGGCGGGGGGGGCTACGAGCAGTACTTC | CASSQLGGGGYEQYF
TRBJ2-5 | - | - | TRBV7-8 | TGTGCCAGCAGCTTACCGGTGGTGAAGACCCAGTACTTC | CASSLPVVKTQYF
TRBJ1-2 | TRBD1 | once | TRBV28 | TGTGCCAGCAGTTTACCAGACAGGGGGCGGCTCACCTTC | CASSLPDRGRLTF
TRBJ1-4 | - | - | TRBV9 | TGTGCCAGCAGCGTAGGGGGGGCTAATGAAAAACTGTTTTTT | CASSVGGANEKLFF
TRBJ1-1 | - | - | TRBV30 | TGTGCCTGGAGGCGTGGGAGTGAAGCTTTCTTT | CAWRRGSEAFF
TRBJ2-2 | - | few | TRBV5-8 | TGTGCCAGCAGTCCCCGGTCGGGAGAGCTGTTTTTT | CASSPRSGELFF
TRBJ2-1 | TRBD2 | - | TRBV25-1 | TGTGCCAGCAGTGGGGGGACTAGCGGGAGGAATGAGCAGTTCTTC | CASSGGTSGRNEQFF
TRBJ2-5 | - | - | TRBV29-1 | TGCAGCGTCAAGCTAGACAGAAGCCAAGAGACCCAGTACTTC | CSVKLDRSQETQYF
TRBJ2-3 | - | - | TRBV9 | TGTGCCAGCAGCGGCGGGGAGGCTAATCATCGTACGCAGTATTTT | CASSGGEANHRTQYF
TRBJ1-4 | - | few | TRBV30 | TGTGCCTGGAGTACAGGGCTCTCGAGGGAAAAACTGTTTTTT | CAWSTGLSREKLFF
TRBJ2-7 | TRBD2 | - | TRBV4-3 | TGCGCCAGCAGCCAAGATAGCGGGGGGGCCGACGAGCAGTACTTC | CASSQDSGGADEQYF
TRBJ1-1 | - | - | TRBV28 | TGTGCCAGCAGACCCCGGGGCACTGAAGCTTTCTTT | CASRPRGTEAFF
TRBJ2-2 | - | - | TRBV6-5 | TGTGCCAGCAGTACTACCACCGGGGAGCTGTTTTTT | CASSTTTGELFF
TRBJ2-7 | - | - | TRBV11-3 | TGTGCCAGCAGCTTGAACTGGGAGCAGTACTTC | CASSLNWEQYF
TRBJ2-2 | TRBD1 | - | TRBV5-1 | TGCGCCAGCAGCTTGGGGGGGACAGGGAACACCGGGGAGCTGTTTTTT | CASSLGGTGNTGELFF
TRBJ2-3 | - | - | TRBV7-6 | TGTGCCAGCAGCCGCGGGGGCGGCACAGATACGCAGTATTTT | CASSRGGGTDTQYF
TRBJ1-2 | TRBD1 | - | TRBV27 | TGTGCCAGCCGGGCTAATAACAGGGGGCGCCTCCAAGGCTACACCTTC | CASRANNRGRLQGYTF
TRBJ1-3 | TRBD1 | - | TRBV15 | TGTGCCACCAGAACAGGGGGCGAAGGAAACACCATATATTTT | CATRTGGEGNTIYF
TRBJ1-2 | - | - | TRBV7-2 | TGTGCCAGCAGCCCTGTCGGGGGGCGAGAAGGCTACACCTTC | CASSPVGGREGYTF
TRBJ1-1 | - | - | TRBV5-6 | TGTGCCAGCAGCTTGGGAGGGTTGGACACTGAAGCTTTCTTT | CASSLGGLDTEAFF
TRBJ1-1 | TRBD1 | - | TRBV18 | TGTGCCAGCTCACCCACTCAGGGGGCGAACACTGAAGCTTTCTTT | CASSPTQGANTEAFF
TRBJ1-3 | TRBD1 | - | TRBV5-5 | TGTGCCAGCAGCTTGGGACCGGGACAGCCCTCTGGAAACACCATATATTTT | CASSLGPGQPSGNTIYF
TRBJ2-5 | - | - | TRBV25-1 | TGTGCCAGCAGTGAATTAGTTGGTTACGGGGAAGGAGAGACCCAGTACTTC | CASSELVGYGEGETQYF
TRBJ2-3 | - | - | TRBV11-2 | TGTGCCAGCAGCTTTAATATCTTCGCAGATACGCAGTATTTT | CASSFNIFADTQYF
TRBJ1-1 | - | - | TRBV4-3 | TGCGCCAGCAGCCAAGCCGCGGACAGTATCTTAAGGGACACTGAAGCTTTCTTT | CASSQAADSILRDTEAFF
TRBJ1-5 | TRBD1 | - | TRBV6-1 | TGTGCCAGCAGGGGGGACAGGGTAAGCAATCAGCCCCAGCATTTT | CASRGDRVSNQPQHF
TRBJ1-5 | - | - | TRBV7-2 | TGTGCCAGCAGCTTAGTTTCGGTTAGCAATCAGCCCCAGCATTTT | CASSLVSVSNQPQHF
TRBJ2-1 | - | few | TRBV5-4 | TGTGCCAGCAGCCCAACCCTTATAGGACTGGACAATGAGCAGTTCTTC | CASSPTLIGLDNEQFF
TRBJ1-5 | - | - | TRBV15 | TGTGCCACCAGCAGCACCGGGACACTCCTTAGTCAGCCCCAGCATTTT | CATSSTGTLLSQPQHF